The clone carrying this T cell receptor beta chain showed up just once. This entry comes from a study of blood T cell repertoires in COVID-19. Study in general: Sites in the United States, Italy and Spain provided acute and convalescent COVID-19 samples. PBMCs, B-cell-depleted T cells, or T cells provided the cDNA or gDNA that made up the material.

Participants came from some 23 US areas, aged about 18 to 100 years. Participants' reported clinical history set cohort assignment. CDR1 and CDR2 (germline): LGHDT, YNNKEL (reference sequence). The CDR3 runs 12 residues. The V gene lost 3 bases and the J gene lost 11 bases, with 8 bases spanning the gap. Sequencing used immunoSEQ multiplex PCR; TCRdb keeps in-frame clones, though not all of them. The sample records some 380,000 clones, roughly 88% being singletons. Material: PBMCs or T cells enriched from blood (not recorded which). The genes are TRBV3-1 (or the pseudogene TRBV3-2) and TRBJ1-6, with D hard to call. The sequence was obtained from a middle-aged woman with acute COVID-19. The CDR3 spells CASSHPAAPLHF. CDR3 DNA: TGTGCCAGCAGCCACCCGGCGGCACCCCTCCACTTT.